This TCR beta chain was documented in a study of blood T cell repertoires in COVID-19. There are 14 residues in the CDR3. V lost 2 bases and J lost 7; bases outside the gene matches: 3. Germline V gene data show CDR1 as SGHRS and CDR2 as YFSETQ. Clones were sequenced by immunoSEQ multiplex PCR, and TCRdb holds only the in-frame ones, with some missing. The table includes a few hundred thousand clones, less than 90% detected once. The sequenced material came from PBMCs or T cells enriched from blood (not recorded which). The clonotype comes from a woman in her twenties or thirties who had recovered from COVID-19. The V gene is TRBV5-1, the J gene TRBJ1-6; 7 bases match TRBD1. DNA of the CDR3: TGCGCCAGCAGCTTCCCAGGGGGAAATTCACCCCTCCACTTT. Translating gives CASSFPGGNSPLHF.